A single TCR beta chain is shown here with its context. What it binds is not known. This record comes from a study of T-cell memory formation after mild COVID-19. Study-level results: The study found balanced CD4/CD8 in clones contracting day 15 to 85 and a CD4+ lean in later expanders. Memory from before infection featured some responding clones, which suggests cross-reactive memory joined.

MiXCR was run by TCRdb on the 5' RACE reads, yielding one entry per CDR3 protein. The top ten clones hold around 3.8% of a sample with 150,000 to 200,000 distinct CDR3 sequences, roughly 11% of them seen once. Germline V CDR1 and CDR2: SGDLS, YYNGEE. This CDR3 comprises 14 residues. V lost 2 bases and J lost 7; bases outside the gene matches: 6. The sample was PBMCs or a T cell subset sorted from them (not recorded which). The V and J genes are TRBV9 and TRBJ2-5, with TRBD2 matching over 9 bases. This receptor was identified in a man in his late teens or twenties who had mild COVID-19 (a few samples of this study predate the infection). Cell type and time point are not known. The CDR3 nucleotides read TGTGCCAGCAGCGTGAGCGGGGGGTTAGGGACCCAGTACTTC. This gives the protein CASSVSGGLGTQYF.